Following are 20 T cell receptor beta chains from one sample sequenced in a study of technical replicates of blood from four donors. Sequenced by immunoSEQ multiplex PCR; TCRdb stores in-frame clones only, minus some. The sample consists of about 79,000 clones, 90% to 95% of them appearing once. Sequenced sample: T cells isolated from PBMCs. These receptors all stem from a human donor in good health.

CDR3 amino acids: CASSILRQGGEAFF. CDR3 in DNA: TGTGCCAGCAGTATCCTACGACAGGGGGGTGAAGCTTTCTTT. V and J are TRBV27 and TRBJ1-1, with 9 nucleotides matching TRBD1. With V trimmed by 5 bases and J by 7 bases, 8 bases remained unmatched. Looked up from germline, CDR1 is MNHEY and CDR2 is SMNVEV (reference sequence). The length of the CDR3 is 14 residues.

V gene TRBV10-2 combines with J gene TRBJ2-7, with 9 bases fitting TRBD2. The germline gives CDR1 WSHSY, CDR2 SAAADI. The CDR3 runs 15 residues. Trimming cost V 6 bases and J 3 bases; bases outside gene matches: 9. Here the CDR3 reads CASSLGTSRLYEQYF. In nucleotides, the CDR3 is TGCGCCAGCAGCTTGGGGACTAGCAGGCTCTACGAGCAGTACTTC.

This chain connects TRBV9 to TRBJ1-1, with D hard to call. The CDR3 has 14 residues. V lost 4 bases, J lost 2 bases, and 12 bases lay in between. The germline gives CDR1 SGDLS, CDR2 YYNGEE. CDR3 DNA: TGTGCCAGCAGCCCTACTTTGCTCAACACTGAAGCTTTCTTT. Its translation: CASSPTLLNTEAFF.

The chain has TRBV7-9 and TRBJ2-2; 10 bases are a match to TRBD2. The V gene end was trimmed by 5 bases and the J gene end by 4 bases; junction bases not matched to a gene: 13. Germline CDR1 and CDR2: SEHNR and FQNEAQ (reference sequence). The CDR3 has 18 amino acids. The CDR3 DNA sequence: TGTGCCAGCAGCCATCGGAAAGAAAGCGGGGGGGCCACCGGGGAGCTGTTTTTT. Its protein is CASSHRKESGGATGELFF.

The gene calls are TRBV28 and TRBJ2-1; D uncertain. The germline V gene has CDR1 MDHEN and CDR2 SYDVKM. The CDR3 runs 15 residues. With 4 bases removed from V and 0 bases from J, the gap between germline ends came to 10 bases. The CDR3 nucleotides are TGTGCCAGCAGTTCACGATGGAGCTCCTACAATGAGCAGTTCTTC. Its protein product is CASSSRWSSYNEQFF.

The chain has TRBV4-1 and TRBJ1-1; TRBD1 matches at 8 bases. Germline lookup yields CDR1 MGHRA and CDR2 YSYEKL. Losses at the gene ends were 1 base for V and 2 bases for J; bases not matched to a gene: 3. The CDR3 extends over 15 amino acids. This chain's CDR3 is CASSQVGQGNTEAFF. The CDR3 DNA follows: TGCGCCAGCAGCCAAGTTGGACAGGGAAACACTGAAGCTTTCTTT.

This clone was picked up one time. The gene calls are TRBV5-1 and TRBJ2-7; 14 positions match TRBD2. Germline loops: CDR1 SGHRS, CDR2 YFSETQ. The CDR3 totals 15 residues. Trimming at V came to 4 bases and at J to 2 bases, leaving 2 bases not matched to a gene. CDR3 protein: CASSGLAGGAYEQYF. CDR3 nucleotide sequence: TGCGCCAGCAGCGGACTAGCGGGGGGCGCCTACGAGCAGTACTTC.

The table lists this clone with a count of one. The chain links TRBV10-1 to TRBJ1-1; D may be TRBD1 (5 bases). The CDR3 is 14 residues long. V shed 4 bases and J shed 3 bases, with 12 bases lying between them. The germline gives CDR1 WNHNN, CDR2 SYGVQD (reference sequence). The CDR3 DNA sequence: TGCGCCAGCAGTGTCGGGGGTACGGACACTGAAGCTTTCTTT. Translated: CASSVGGTDTEAFF.

The CDR3 loop is CASSLAQGANEQFF. The CDR3 DNA is TGCGCCAGCAGCTTGGCACAGGGGGCCAATGAGCAGTTCTTC. The chain has TRBV5-1 and TRBJ2-1; the match to TRBD1 covers 9 bases. Trimming at V came to 0 bases and at J to 6 bases, leaving 1 base not matched to a gene. The CDR3 runs 14 residues. The germline gives CDR1 SGHRS, CDR2 YFSETQ.

The CDR3 region is CASSMRPKTSVPSHNEQFF. In DNA form, the CDR3 reads TGTGCCAGTAGTATGAGGCCGAAGACCTCCGTACCCAGCCACAATGAGCAGTTCTTC. The chain combines TRBV19 with TRBJ2-1; D gene unclear. The CDR3 is 19 residues long. V was clipped by 3 bases and J by 5 bases, with 26 bases between them. Germline values: CDR1 LNHDA, CDR2 SQIVND (reference sequence).

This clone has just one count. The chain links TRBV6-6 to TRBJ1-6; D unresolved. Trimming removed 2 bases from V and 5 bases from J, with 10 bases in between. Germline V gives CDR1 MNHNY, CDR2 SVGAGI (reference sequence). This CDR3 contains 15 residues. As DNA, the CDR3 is TGTGCCAGCAGTTACGTGGCACAGAATAATTCACCCCTCCACTTT. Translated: CASSYVAQNNSPLHF.

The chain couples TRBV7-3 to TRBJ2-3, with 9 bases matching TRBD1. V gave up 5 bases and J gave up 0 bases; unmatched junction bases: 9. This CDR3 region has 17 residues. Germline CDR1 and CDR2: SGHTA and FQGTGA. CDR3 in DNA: TGTGCCAGCAGCCCTCTAGTAGGGACAGGGAGCACAGATACGCAGTATTTT. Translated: CASSPLVGTGSTDTQYF.

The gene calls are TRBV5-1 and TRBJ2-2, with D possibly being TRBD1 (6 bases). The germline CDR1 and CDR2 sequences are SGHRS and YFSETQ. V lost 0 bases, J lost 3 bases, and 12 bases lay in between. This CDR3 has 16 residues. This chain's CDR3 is CASSLELRQDTGELFF. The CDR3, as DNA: TGCGCCAGCAGCTTGGAGTTGAGACAGGACACCGGGGAGCTGTTTTTT.

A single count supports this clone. CDR3 in amino acids: CASSLVSGTYNEQFF. The CDR3 DNA sequence: TGCGCCAGCAGCTTGGTTAGCGGCACCTACAATGAGCAGTTCTTC. The chain links TRBV5-1 to TRBJ2-1; D may be TRBD2 (6 bases). V was pared by 0 bases and J by 2 bases, with 9 bases between. The CDR3 is 15 amino acids. Per germline, CDR1 SGHRS and CDR2 YFSETQ.

CDR3 nucleotide sequence: TGCAGTGCTAGAGAGGAGGGAAAGCAGTACTTC. This sequence encodes CSAREEGKQYF. The rearrangement links TRBV20-1 to TRBJ2-7; D is perhaps TRBD2 (6 bases). Germline lookup yields CDR1 DFQATT and CDR2 SNEGSKA (reference sequence). With 0 bases removed from V and 8 bases from J, the gap between germline ends came to 8 bases. The CDR3 spans 11 residues.

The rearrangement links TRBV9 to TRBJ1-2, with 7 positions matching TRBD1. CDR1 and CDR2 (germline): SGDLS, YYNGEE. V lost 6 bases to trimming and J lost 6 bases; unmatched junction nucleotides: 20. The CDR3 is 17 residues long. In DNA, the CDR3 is TGTGCCAGCACCTCGCCGCTCCTCCGGGACAGTTTTGATGGCTACACCTTC. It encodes CASTSPLLRDSFDGYTF.

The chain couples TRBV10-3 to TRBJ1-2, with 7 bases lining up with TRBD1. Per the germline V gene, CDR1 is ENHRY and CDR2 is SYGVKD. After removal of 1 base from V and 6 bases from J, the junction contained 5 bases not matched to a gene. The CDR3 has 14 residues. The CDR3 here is CAISELQGIDGYTF. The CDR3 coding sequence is TGTGCCATCAGTGAGTTACAGGGGATTGATGGCTACACCTTC.

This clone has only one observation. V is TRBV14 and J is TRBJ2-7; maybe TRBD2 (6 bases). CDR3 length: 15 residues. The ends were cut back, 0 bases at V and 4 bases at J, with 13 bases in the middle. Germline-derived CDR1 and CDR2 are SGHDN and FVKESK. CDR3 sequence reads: CASSQDSGAWYEQYF. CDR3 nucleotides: TGTGCCAGCAGCCAAGACTCGGGAGCGTGGTACGAGCAGTACTTC.

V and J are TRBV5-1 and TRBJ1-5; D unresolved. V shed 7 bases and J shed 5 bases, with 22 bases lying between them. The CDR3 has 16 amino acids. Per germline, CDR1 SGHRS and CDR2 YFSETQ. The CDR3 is CASVRRRPSSYQPQHF. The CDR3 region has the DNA TGCGCCAGCGTTCGTCGGCGGCCCAGCAGTTATCAGCCCCAGCATTTT.

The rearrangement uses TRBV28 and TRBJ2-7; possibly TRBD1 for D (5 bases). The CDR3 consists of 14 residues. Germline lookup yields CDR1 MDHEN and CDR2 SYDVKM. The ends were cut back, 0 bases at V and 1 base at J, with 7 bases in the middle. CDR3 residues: CASSLWGPSYEQYF. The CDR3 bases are TGTGCCAGCAGTTTATGGGGGCCTTCCTACGAGCAGTACTTC. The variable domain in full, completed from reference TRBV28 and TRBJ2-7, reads DVKVTQSSRYLVKRTGEKVFLECVQDMDHENMFWYRQDPGLGLRLIYFSYDVKMKEKGDIPEGYSVSREKKERFSLILESASTNQTSMYLCASSLWGPSYEQYFGPGTRLTVT.